This T cell receptor beta chain was documented in a study of T cells in Graves' hyperthyroidism and ophthalmopathy. The sample holds many counts of this clonotype. This CDR3 comprises 16 residues. The J segment lost 3 bases and the V segment lost 4 bases, leaving 6 bases of the junction unmatched. Germline CDR1 is MNHEY and CDR2 is SVGAGI. RNA transcripts served as the template for amplifying TCR beta CDR3 regions. When the TCR CDR3 underwent first-round RT-PCR, the HTBI primer set was used. MiXCR was run by TCRdb on the multiplex PCR reads, yielding one entry per CDR3 protein. The table shows around 520,000 distinct CDR3 sequences, with roughly 24% occurring only once.

The chain has TRBV6-5 and TRBJ1-3; TRBD1 aligns across 10 bases. Sequencing was performed on blood. The TCR originated in a woman under 40 with Graves' ophthalmopathy. As DNA, the CDR3 is TGTGCCAGCAGTTCCTGGACAGGGGGTAATGGAAACACCATATATTTT. This gives the protein CASSSWTGGNGNTIYF.